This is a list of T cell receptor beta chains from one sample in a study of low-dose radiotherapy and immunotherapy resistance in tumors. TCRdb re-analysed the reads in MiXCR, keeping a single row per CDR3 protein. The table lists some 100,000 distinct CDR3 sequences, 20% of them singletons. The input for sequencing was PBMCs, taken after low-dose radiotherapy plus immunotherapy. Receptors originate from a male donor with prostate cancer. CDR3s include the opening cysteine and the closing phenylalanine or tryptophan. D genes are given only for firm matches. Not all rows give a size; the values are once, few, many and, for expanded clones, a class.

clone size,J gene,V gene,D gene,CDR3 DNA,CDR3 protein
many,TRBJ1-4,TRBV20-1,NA,TGCAGTGCTCGGACAGCCAATAATGAAAAACTGTTTTTT,CSARTANNEKLFF
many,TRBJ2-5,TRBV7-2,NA,TGTGCCAGCAGCGAGAGGGGGGCCCCAGAGGAGACCCAGTACTTC,CASSERGAPEETQYF
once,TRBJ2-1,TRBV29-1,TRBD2,TGCAGCGTTGAGAGCGGGGCCAGTGAGCAGTTCTTC,CSVESGASEQFF
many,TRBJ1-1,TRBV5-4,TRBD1,TGTGCCAGCAGTTCGGGGACAGGGGGCACTGAAGCTTTCTTT,CASSSGTGGTEAFF
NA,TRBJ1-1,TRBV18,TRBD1,TGTGCCAGCTCACCCGGGACAGGGCCGTCCTGGACATCTTTCTTT,CASSPGTGPSWTSFF
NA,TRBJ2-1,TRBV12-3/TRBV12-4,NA,TGTGCCAGCACCCCGGACCGGTCTTCCCTGAATGAGCAGTTCTTC,CASTPDRSSLNEQFF
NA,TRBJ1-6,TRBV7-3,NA,TGTGCCAGCAGCTTAACGCCCCCGCTGGGGTCTTCACCCCTCCACTTT,CASSLTPPLGSSPLHF
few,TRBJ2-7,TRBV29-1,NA,TGCAGCGTTGTTGGCTCCTTGCCGGGCGAGCAGTACTTC,CSVVGSLPGEQYF
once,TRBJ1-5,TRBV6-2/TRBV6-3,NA,TGTGCCAGCAGGGCGGGGGGTATGAGTCAGCCCCAGCATTTT,CASRAGGMSQPQHF
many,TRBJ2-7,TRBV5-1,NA,TGCGCCAGCAGCTTCATCGGGGTTCGGGACGAGCAGTACTTC,CASSFIGVRDEQYF